These T cell receptor beta chains were read from a single sample in a study of blood T cells in healthy people across ages. TCRdb redid the calling of the 5' RACE reads with MiXCR, one entry per CDR3 protein. The sample yields around 600,000 distinct CDR3 sequences, around 48% seen once. Sample: blood. These receptors originate from a man aged 80 or over in good health. The CDR3 runs from the conserved cysteine through the conserved F or W. The D gene is left open where the match is weak. Where a row states a size, it is once, few, many or the class of an expanded clone; other rows omit it.

V	size	J	D	DNA	CDR3
TRBV27	.	TRBJ1-6	.	TGTGCCAGCAGTTTATCTTGGAACAGTTATTCACCCCTCCACTTT	CASSLSWNSYSPLHF
TRBV18	.	TRBJ2-1	.	TGTGCCAGCTCACCGGCCGCTGAGCAGTTCTTC	CASSPAAEQFF
TRBV7-2	.	TRBJ2-7	.	TGTGCCAGCAGCTCCAGACATGAGTACGAGCAGTACTTC	CASSSRHEYEQYF
TRBV7-2	.	TRBJ2-1	TRBD2	TGTGCCAGCATAAGCGGGAGAGGGTCGCGGAATGAGCAGTTCTTC	CASISGRGSRNEQFF
TRBV20-1	.	TRBJ2-3	.	TGCAGTGCTAGTGGGGCGAGGCTTGGGGGGGATACGCAGTATTTT	CSASGARLGGDTQYF
TRBV28	.	TRBJ1-5	.	TGTGCCAGCAGTTTATGGCAGTACAATCAGCCCCAGCATTTT	CASSLWQYNQPQHF
TRBV6-5	.	TRBJ2-3	.	TGTGCCAGCAGTGCTTTGCGGGGCACAGATACGCAGTATTTT	CASSALRGTDTQYF
TRBV7-9	.	TRBJ2-3	.	TGTGCCAGCAGCGCGGGGTGGTCTCCAGATACGCAGTATTTT	CASSAGWSPDTQYF
TRBV7-2	.	TRBJ2-2	.	TGTGCCAGCAGCTCAACCGGGACTGGTGAGGTGTTTTTT	CASSSTGTGEVFF
TRBV11-2	.	TRBJ2-7	.	TGTGCCAGCAGCTTGAGAGGACACCTATACGAGCAGTACTTC	CASSLRGHLYEQYF
TRBV15	.	TRBJ2-4	.	TGTGCCACCAGCAGAGGCAGGGAGAACATTCAGTACTTC	CATSRGRENIQYF
TRBV20-1	few	TRBJ2-7	.	TGCAGTGCTAGCCAGGGGCTTTCCTACGAGCAGTACTTC	CSASQGLSYEQYF
TRBV12-3/TRBV12-4	.	TRBJ1-5	.	TGTGCCAGCAGTCCCGCCATCAATCAGCTCCAGCATTTT	CASSPAINQLQHF
TRBV5-5	.	TRBJ2-1	.	TGTGCCAGCAGCTTGGAGGGGGAGGGGGGACCACGGAATGAGCAGTTCTTC	CASSLEGEGGPRNEQFF
TRBV7-2	.	TRBJ2-3	.	TGTGCCAGCAGCTTAGAGGTGACTAGAACAGATACGCAGTATTTT	CASSLEVTRTDTQYF
TRBV3-1	few	TRBJ2-7	.	TGTGCCAGCAGCCAAGTGGGGACACTTCGGGCCTCCGAGCAGTACTTC	CASSQVGTLRASEQYF
TRBV6-5	.	TRBJ1-5	.	TGTGCCAGCAGTTACGGGGCAGAGAATCAGCCCCAGCATTTT	CASSYGAENQPQHF
TRBV7-2	.	TRBJ1-5	.	TGTGCCAGCAGCCCCGACGGAGCGAATCAGCCCCAGCATTTT	CASSPDGANQPQHF
TRBV7-2	few	TRBJ2-1	TRBD2	TGTGCCAGCTTAAAGGGGCGGGGGGGGAACAATGAGCAGTTCTTC	CASLKGRGGNNEQFF
TRBV9	once	TRBJ2-7	TRBD2	TGTGCCAGCAGCGTAGCGGCGGGAGATCCCTACGAGCAGTACTTC	CASSVAAGDPYEQYF
TRBV9	few	TRBJ2-1	TRBD2	TGTGCCAGCAGCAGGGGCGGGGACTACCTTAATGAGCAGTTCTTC	CASSRGGDYLNEQFF
TRBV24-1	.	TRBJ2-1	.	TGTGCCACCAGTTACGAGGGAAGGGCTAAGCAGTTCTTC	CATSYEGRAKQFF
TRBV4-3	few	TRBJ1-6	TRBD1	TGCGCCAGCAGCCAAGAAGGGCAGGGGGCCGTTTCACCCCTCCACTTT	CASSQEGQGAVSPLHF
TRBV7-3	.	TRBJ2-1	.	TGTGCCAGCAGCCCTGAACAGGGACTACCAAACAATGAGCAGTTCTTC	CASSPEQGLPNNEQFF
TRBV6-5	many	TRBJ2-7	.	TGTGCCAGCAGTGTAGGGTCCCTCTACGAGCAGTACTTC	CASSVGSLYEQYF
TRBV6-1	.	TRBJ2-3	.	TGTGCCAGCAGTGAATGGGGACAACTCACAGATACGCAGTATTTT	CASSEWGQLTDTQYF
TRBV7-2	.	TRBJ2-7	TRBD1	TGTGCCAGCAGCTCGGACAGGGAGCGTCCGTACTTC	CASSSDRERPYF
TRBV15	.	TRBJ2-2	.	TGTGCCACCAGCAGAGATCTGGGGAGGAGCGGGGAGCTGTTTTTT	CATSRDLGRSGELFF
TRBV7-9	.	TRBJ2-7	TRBD1	TGTGCCAGCAGCTTATCCCTAGGACAGGGGGCTCCCTACGAGCAGTACTTC	CASSLSLGQGAPYEQYF
TRBV7-9	few	TRBJ1-2	.	TGTGCCAGCAGCTTGTACTCAACAGGGATCTATGGCTACACCTTC	CASSLYSTGIYGYTF
TRBV7-2	.	TRBJ2-1	.	TGTGCCAGCAGCTCTCAGGGCTGGGATGAGCAGTTCTTC	CASSSQGWDEQFF
TRBV6-2/TRBV6-3	.	TRBJ1-1	TRBD1	TGTGCCAGCAGCGGACAGGGAAGTCAGACTGCAGCTTTCTTT	CASSGQGSQTAAFF
TRBV2	.	TRBJ2-1	TRBD2	TGTGCCAGCAGTGATGGACTAGCGGACAATGAGCAGTTCTTC	CASSDGLADNEQFF
TRBV29-1	few	TRBJ2-3	.	TGCAGCGTTGCGACGGGGGGCAGCACAGATACGCAGTATTTT	CSVATGGSTDTQYF
TRBV13	.	TRBJ2-1	.	TGTGCCAGCAGCTTCCGTCCGGAGGGTGAGCAGTTCTTC	CASSFRPEGEQFF
TRBV4-3	.	TRBJ2-7	.	TGCGCCAGCAGCCAAGATAGGGCCCCCGGGGAGCAGTACTTC	CASSQDRAPGEQYF
TRBV7-9	.	TRBJ1-2	TRBD1	TGTGCCAGCAGCAAAGGGCCAACAGGGGACGTCAGGGACTACACCTTC	CASSKGPTGDVRDYTF
TRBV7-2	.	TRBJ2-1	TRBD2	TGTGCCAGCAGTTTTAGGGGACTAGCGGGAGGGCGGGCCTACAATGAGCAGTTCTTC	CASSFRGLAGGRAYNEQFF
TRBV5-5	.	TRBJ2-1	TRBD1	TGTGCCAGCAGCTCCGGACAGGTCCGGCAGTTCTTC	CASSSGQVRQFF
TRBV13	.	TRBJ2-5	.	TGTGCCAGCAGCTTAGCGGGCGAGGGGGGCGAGACCCAGTACTTC	CASSLAGEGGETQYF
TRBV18	few	TRBJ2-3	TRBD1	TGTGCCAGCTCACGAGGACAGGGCGGGACTTCTGATACGCAGTATTTT	CASSRGQGGTSDTQYF
TRBV6-1	.	TRBJ1-1	.	TGTGCCAGCAGTTGGGGGGAACAGAACACTGAAGCTTTCTTT	CASSWGEQNTEAFF
TRBV7-8	.	TRBJ2-7	.	TGTGCCAGCAGCTTAGTAGGGGGAATCGAGCAGTACTTC	CASSLVGGIEQYF
TRBV29-1	.	TRBJ1-2	.	TGCAGCGTTGATTCCAGGGGATACAACTATGGCTACACCTTC	CSVDSRGYNYGYTF
TRBV18	.	TRBJ2-3	TRBD2	TGTGCCAGCTCCGCGACTAGCGGGTTGACAGATACGCAGTATTTT	CASSATSGLTDTQYF
TRBV3-1	few	TRBJ2-3	TRBD1	TGTGCCAGCAGCCAAGAAGGCGCGAGGGACAGGGCCACAGATACGCAGTATTTT	CASSQEGARDRATDTQYF
TRBV5-5	.	TRBJ2-1	.	TGTGCCAGCAGCTTGGGACCGCACAATGAGCAGTTCTTC	CASSLGPHNEQFF
TRBV20-1	once	TRBJ1-1	.	TGCAGTGCCACTGCCATTGGACTGAACACTGAAGCTTTCTTT	CSATAIGLNTEAFF
TRBV7-2	.	TRBJ2-7	TRBD1	TGTGCCAGCAGCCCGGCCTCGACAGGGGGCTTATCCTACGAGCAGTACTTC	CASSPASTGGLSYEQYF
TRBV7-9	.	TRBJ2-5	.	TGTACCAGCAGCAGGCAAGGGCGGCCTCAAGAGACCCAGTACTTC	CTSSRQGRPQETQYF
TRBV20-1	few	TRBJ2-1	TRBD2	TGCAGTGCTACTCGAGCGGGGGCCCCGAACAATGAGCAGTTCTTC	CSATRAGAPNNEQFF
TRBV4-3	.	TRBJ2-3	TRBD2	TGCGCCAGCAGCCGGGACTACAGTAGTCTCACAGATACGCAGTATTTT	CASSRDYSSLTDTQYF
TRBV6-6	many	TRBJ1-4	TRBD1	TGTGCCAGCAGTTACGGTGCGAGCAGGGGGCTAAGGTCTAATGAAAAACTGTTTTTT	CASSYGASRGLRSNEKLFF
TRBV29-1	.	TRBJ1-2	.	TGCAGCGTTGATAAGGGGAGGGTCGGCTACACCTTC	CSVDKGRVGYTF
TRBV12-3/TRBV12-4	few	TRBJ2-1	.	TGTGCCAGCAGCCCTCCCCGCGGGGGCGTCGTGTACAATGAGCAGTTCTTC	CASSPPRGGVVYNEQFF